The 28 T cell receptor beta chains listed next were all sequenced from one sample in a study of T cell changes during pregnancy in multiple sclerosis. The repertoire was sequenced with immunoSEQ multiplex PCR; TCRdb's copy has only in-frame clones and lacks some. There are around 80,000 clones in the sample; 94% occur only once, and around 0.97% lies in the top ten. Source: peripheral blood, taken in the second trimester of pregnancy. These receptors were collected from a female donor in good health, enrolled as a control in a pregnancy study.

This clone was counted once. The chain couples TRBV27 to TRBJ2-7, with D possibly being TRBD1 (5 bases). Germline V CDR1 and CDR2: MNHEY, SMNVEV (reference sequence). There are 14 residues in the CDR3. Trimming removed 3 bases at V and 1 base at J, with 10 bases between. The CDR3: CASSFGDSSYEQYF. The DNA of the CDR3 is TGTGCCAGCAGTTTCGGCGACAGTTCCTACGAGCAGTACTTC.

The chain is built from TRBV15 and TRBJ2-1; no reliable D call. The CDR3 extends over 14 amino acids. Looked up from germline, CDR1 is LNHNV and CDR2 is YYDKDF (reference sequence). V lost 0 bases, J lost 8 bases, and 11 bases lay in between. The CDR3, as DNA: TGTGCCACCAGCAGAGACCTTTATGAGGATGAGCAGTTCTTC. This gives the protein CATSRDLYEDEQFF.

The J gene is TRBJ1-2, the V gene TRBV7-9; D is perhaps TRBD1 (5 bases). CDR1 and CDR2 (germline): SEHNR, FQNEAQ (reference sequence). V was clipped by 3 bases and J by 6 bases, with 11 bases between them. There are 13 residues in the CDR3. CDR3 in DNA: TGTGCCAGCAGCTTTAATGGGGGGGATGGCTACACCTTC. The encoded protein is CASSFNGGDGYTF.

The V and J genes are TRBV25-1 and TRBJ1-1; 7 bases line up with TRBD1. With 1 base clipped from V and 6 bases from J, the junction kept 5 bases outside the gene matches. The CDR3 is made up of 14 amino acids. Germline V lookup: CDR1 MGHDK, CDR2 SYGVNS. Written as DNA, the CDR3 is TGTGCCAGCAGTGAATCGGACAGGAAAGCTGAAGCTTTCTTT. It encodes CASSESDRKAEAFF.

V and J are TRBV6-6 and TRBJ2-7, with 7 nucleotides matching TRBD1. The ends lost 4 bases at V and 5 bases at J; junction bases unmatched: 8. Germline V gene lookup returns CDR1 MNHNY and CDR2 SVGAGI (reference sequence). The length of the CDR3 is 14 residues. The CDR3 reads CASSLPTGLNEQYF. DNA for the CDR3: TGTGCCAGCAGTTTGCCGACAGGGCTCAACGAGCAGTACTTC.

The chain is built from TRBV5-1 and TRBJ2-3; 9 bases fit TRBD1. The CDR3 spans 14 residues. Germline V gene sequence: CDR1 SGHRS, CDR2 YFSETQ. The J segment lost 4 bases and the V segment lost 5 bases, leaving 5 bases of the junction unmatched. For the CDR3, the DNA is TGCGCCAGCAGGGGACAGGGCGGCGCAGATACGCAGTATTTT. It encodes CASRGQGGADTQYF. Variable domain in full (rest from reference TRBV5-1 and TRBJ2-3): KAGVTQTPRYLIKTRGQQVTLSCSPISGHRSVSWYQQTPGQGLQFLFEYFSETQRNKGNFPGRFSGRQFSNSRSEMNVSTLELGDSALYLCASRGQGGADTQYFGPGTRLTVL.

V is TRBV5-6 and J is TRBJ2-3, with TRBD2 as a possible D gene (5 bases). Deletions cut 0 bases from V and 6 bases from J, with 11 bases between. Germline V gives CDR1 SGHDT, CDR2 YYEEEE. The CDR3 consists of 14 residues. The CDR3 protein is CASSLDARADTQYF. The CDR3, as DNA: TGTGCCAGCAGCTTGGATGCGAGGGCCGATACGCAGTATTTT.

The rearrangement joins TRBV5-5 to TRBJ1-1; 8 bases agree with TRBD1. The CDR3 contains 14 residues. V shed 7 bases, J shed 6 bases, and the junction held 11 bases outside the gene matches. Germline CDR1 reads SGHKS; CDR2 reads YYEKEE (reference sequence). Here the CDR3 reads CASRSLTGAAEAFF. The CDR3 DNA reads as TGTGCCAGCCGCTCCTTGACAGGGGCCGCTGAAGCTTTCTTT.

J is TRBJ2-6 and V is TRBV10-3; 8 bases are a match to TRBD1. Germline-derived CDR1 and CDR2 are ENHRY and SYGVKD. Trimming removed 3 bases from V and 0 bases from J; junction bases left unmatched: 7. There are 18 residues in the CDR3. CDR3 in amino acids: CAISDWGQAVSGANVLTF. The CDR3, as DNA: TGTGCCATCAGTGATTGGGGACAGGCGGTCTCTGGGGCCAACGTCCTGACTTTC.

The chain carries TRBV2 and TRBJ2-3; D not resolved. Germline V CDR1 and CDR2: SNHLY, FYNNEI. The CDR3 has 11 amino acids. Trimming cost V 6 bases and J 3 bases, with 4 bases left between them. Here the CDR3 reads CASSLTDTQYF. CDR3 in DNA: TGTGCCAGCAGCCTAACAGATACGCAGTATTTT. The full variable domain, completed using reference TRBV2 and TRBJ2-3, is EPEVTQTPSHQVTQMGQEVILRCVPISNHLYFYWYRQILGQKVEFLVSFYNNEISEKSEIFDDQFSVERPDGSNFTLKIRSTKLEDSAMYFCASSLTDTQYFGPGTRLTVL.

This chain uses TRBV5-1 with TRBJ2-7; no definite D call. Germline V gives CDR1 SGHRS, CDR2 YFSETQ. The CDR3 loop spans 15 amino acids. V was pared by 0 bases and J by 0 bases, with 10 bases between. The CDR3 sequence is CASSLALHNSYEQYF. DNA of the CDR3: TGCGCCAGCAGCTTGGCCTTGCACAACTCCTACGAGCAGTACTTC.

This clone was picked up a small number of times. J is TRBJ1-1 and V is TRBV18; D gene unclear. This CDR3 has 15 residues. Germline CDR1 is KGHSH and CDR2 is LQKENI. Between the trimmed V and J ends, which lost 4 bases and 4 bases, there was a span of 16 bases. CDR3 DNA: TGTGCCAGCTCACAATCAGGAGGAGATGGCACTGAAGCTTTCTTT. As protein: CASSQSGGDGTEAFF.

This clone is a singleton in its sample. The rearrangement links TRBV9 to TRBJ2-3, with D possibly being TRBD1 (7 bases). The CDR3 spans 16 residues. Germline CDR1 SGDLS, CDR2 YYNGEE. V was shortened by 5 bases and J by 0 bases, with 16 bases between the two germline ends. Here the CDR3 DNA reads TGTGCCAGCAGTTACTCAGGGGGGACTAGCACAGATACGCAGTATTTT. Encoded protein: CASSYSGGTSTDTQYF.

The chain couples TRBV7-6 to TRBJ2-1, with D perhaps TRBD1 (6 bases). The CDR3 contains 15 residues. Trimming took off 5 bases at V and 2 bases at J, with 13 bases between the two ends. Germline CDR1 is SGHVS and CDR2 is FNYEAQ. The CDR3 loop reads CASSPTQGPYNEQFF. Here the CDR3 DNA reads TGTGCCAGCAGCCCTACCCAGGGGCCCTACAATGAGCAGTTCTTC.

This chain connects TRBV29-1 to TRBJ1-1; D is unresolved. This CDR3 contains 11 residues. CDR1 is SQVTM, CDR2 ANQGSEA, per germline. Deletions cut 5 bases from V and 7 bases from J, with 11 bases between. This chain's CDR3 is CSVTSGYEAFF. In DNA form, the CDR3 reads TGCAGCGTTACTTCAGGCTATGAAGCTTTCTTT. The variable domain in full, with the rest retrieved from reference TRBV29-1 and TRBJ1-1, is SAVISQKPSRDICQRGTSLTIQCQVDSQVTMMFWYRQQPGQSLTLIATANQGSEATYESGFVIDKFPISRPNLTFSTLTVSNMSPEDSSIYLCSVTSGYEAFFGQGTRLTVV.

The chain is built from TRBV7-9 and TRBJ2-7; 7 bases match TRBD1. CDR3 size: 14 residues. Germline loops: CDR1 SEHNR, CDR2 FQNEAQ (reference sequence). Unmatched junction bases numbered 4, after V lost 0 bases and J lost 5 bases. The CDR3 loop reads CASSLASTGHEQYF. CDR3 nucleotide sequence: TGTGCCAGCAGCTTAGCTTCGACAGGGCACGAGCAGTACTTC.

This clone was observed a single time. The chain joins TRBV27 to TRBJ2-7, with a possible D match to TRBD2 (6 bases). The germline CDR1 and CDR2 sequences are MNHEY and SMNVEV (reference sequence). CDR3 length equals 14 residues. Trimming took 0 bases from V and 5 from J, leaving 11 bases between them. Here the CDR3 reads CASSLSGGANEQYF. DNA for the CDR3: TGTGCCAGCAGTTTATCGGGGGGAGCCAACGAGCAGTACTTC.

The rearrangement links TRBV6-5 to TRBJ1-5; D uncertain. Trimming pared 7 bases from V and 0 bases from J, leaving 7 bases between. CDR1 and CDR2 from the germline V gene are MNHEY and SVGAGI. This CDR3 spans 13 amino acids. CDR3 coding DNA: TGTGCCAGCACCAGTAATAGCAATCAGCCCCAGCATTTT. Translation: CASTSNSNQPQHF.

The chain has TRBV20-1 and TRBJ2-3; no firm D call. The CDR3 length is 11 residues. The V and J ends lost 3 bases and 5 bases respectively, with 6 bases between them. Germline V gene lookup returns CDR1 DFQATT and CDR2 SNEGSKA (reference sequence). CDR3 amino acids: CSAREKDTQYF. CDR3 in DNA: TGCAGTGCTAGGGAGAAAGATACGCAGTATTTT.

This chain joins TRBV4-1 and TRBJ2-3; the D gene is possibly TRBD2 (5 bases). From germline, CDR1 is MGHRA and CDR2 YSYEKL. With 0 bases removed from V and 7 bases from J, the gap between germline ends came to 14 bases. The CDR3 is made up of 15 amino acids. The CDR3 bases are TGCGCCAGCAGCCAAGAGACTAACATCCCCAATACGCAGTATTTT. Translation gives CASSQETNIPNTQYF.

V is TRBV28 and J is TRBJ1-2; D perhaps matches TRBD1 (6 bases). CDR3 size: 12 residues. Trimming removed 6 bases from V and 2 bases from J, with 7 bases in between. CDR1 and CDR2 (germline): MDHEN, SYDVKM. The CDR3 is CASSTGNYGYTF. The CDR3 coding sequence is TGTGCCAGCAGCACAGGGAACTATGGCTACACCTTC.

The chain is built from TRBV18 and TRBJ2-3; possibly TRBD2 for D (6 bases). Germline CDR1 reads KGHSH; CDR2 reads LQKENI. CDR3 length equals 15 residues. The germline V and J ends were trimmed by 5 bases and 1 base, with 13 bases remaining between them. The CDR3 DNA sequence: TGTGCCAGCTCAGCGGACGGGACTCGCACAGATACGCAGTATTTT. Protein sequence: CASSADGTRTDTQYF.

The V gene is TRBV5-5, the J gene TRBJ2-7; maybe TRBD2 (6 bases). Germline CDR1 and CDR2: SGHKS and YYEKEE (reference sequence). This CDR3 has 13 amino acids. Trimming took 7 bases from V and 6 from J, leaving 17 bases between them. CDR3 sequence (DNA): TGTGCCAGCGCCGGGACTCCGGCTCGCGAGCAGTACTTC. This translates into CASAGTPAREQYF.

The chain has TRBV2 and TRBJ2-3; perhaps TRBD2 as D (6 bases). Trimming stripped 8 bases from V and 3 bases from J, with 18 bases between. There are 15 residues in the CDR3. The germline V gene has CDR1 SNHLY and CDR2 FYNNEI. DNA of the CDR3: TGTGCCAGCGGTTTGGAGGGCGGGATGACAGATACGCAGTATTTT. As protein: CASGLEGGMTDTQYF.

The chain recombines TRBV5-1 with TRBJ2-1; 9 bases line up with TRBD2. Per the germline V gene, CDR1 is SGHRS and CDR2 is YFSETQ. The trim removed 0 bases at V and 7 bases at J, leaving 14 bases unmatched. The CDR3 covers 18 residues. The CDR3 sequence: CASSLEVSAGGLGNEQFF. The DNA for the CDR3 is TGCGCCAGCAGCTTGGAGGTATCGGCGGGAGGGCTTGGAAATGAGCAGTTCTTC.

The chain combines TRBV7-9 with TRBJ2-4; the match to TRBD2 covers 7 bases. Germline loops: CDR1 SEHNR, CDR2 FQNEAQ (reference sequence). This CDR3 region has 15 residues. V gave up 5 bases and J gave up 8 bases; unmatched junction bases: 12. The CDR3 nucleotides are TGTGCCAGCAGCCCGACGACTAGCCTCTCGGACATTCAGTACTTC. This codes for CASSPTTSLSDIQYF.

This clone was detected once. The chain couples TRBV28 to TRBJ2-1, with D perhaps TRBD1 (6 bases). V was trimmed by 3 bases and J by 7 bases, leaving 10 bases between them. Per germline, CDR1 MDHEN and CDR2 SYDVKM. The CDR3 runs 13 residues. The CDR3 nucleotides are TGTGCCAGCAGTTTTTTAGGGGGAAATGAGCAGTTCTTC. This codes for CASSFLGGNEQFF.

The rearrangement uses TRBV7-9 and TRBJ1-1, with D possibly being TRBD1 (5 bases). This CDR3 region has 14 residues. Between the trimmed V and J ends, which lost 5 bases and 0 bases, there was a span of 10 bases. Germline CDR1 is SEHNR and CDR2 is FQNEAQ (reference sequence). The CDR3 sequence is CASSPVTVNTEAFF. The CDR3 DNA is TGTGCCAGCAGCCCTGTGACAGTGAACACTGAAGCTTTCTTT.